This TCR beta chain was identified during a study of T cell responses to AZD1222 COVID-19 vaccine. The CDR3 is made up of 16 amino acids. Trimming left V 3 bases short and J 0 bases short, with 12 bases between. CDR1 and CDR2 (germline): LGHDT, YNNKEL (reference sequence). Profiling relied on immunoSEQ multiplex PCR, and the TCRdb table lists in-frame clones only, not all of them. The table shows more than 110,000 clones, with 90% occurring only once. V is TRBV3-1 (or the pseudogene TRBV3-2) and J is TRBJ2-4; D possibly uses TRBD1 or TRBD2 (5 bases each). This clonotype was sampled from an adult in good health. This specimen consisted of peripheral blood, obtained on day 0 of AZD1222 vaccination. The CDR3 nucleotides read TGTGCCAGCAGCCAGGGGGACCTCCTAGCCAAAAACATTCAGTACTTC. Translation gives CASSQGDLLAKNIQYF.